The clone carrying this T cell receptor beta chain was detected only a few times. Its antigen is unknown. V trimming: 4 bases; J trimming: 5 bases; junction bases outside the gene matches: 18. Germline V gene data show CDR1 as SGHDT and CDR2 as YYEEEE. This CDR3 is 19 amino acids long. This sample is part of a study of cytomegalovirus exposure and HLA in healthy donors. Notes on the study in general: Earlier analysis found most TCR beta V segments productive about 87% or about 30% of the time.

PCR used 60 Vbeta primers and 13 Jbeta primers. Using immunoSEQ multiplex PCR, the repertoire was profiled, and TCRdb retains in-frame clones only, with some absent. The sample contains roughly 120,000 clones, 86% of which appear only once. The source of this sequence is a man in his forties in good health and CMV-seronegative. The chain joins TRBV5-6 to TRBJ2-5, with TRBD1 identical over 12 bases. The sequencing sample was made of PBMCs. CDR3 in DNA: TGTGCCAGCAGCGTCCCCGGGACAGGGGGCCTAATCTTTCGTGAGACCCAGTACTTC. The encoded protein is CASSVPGTGGLIFRETQYF.